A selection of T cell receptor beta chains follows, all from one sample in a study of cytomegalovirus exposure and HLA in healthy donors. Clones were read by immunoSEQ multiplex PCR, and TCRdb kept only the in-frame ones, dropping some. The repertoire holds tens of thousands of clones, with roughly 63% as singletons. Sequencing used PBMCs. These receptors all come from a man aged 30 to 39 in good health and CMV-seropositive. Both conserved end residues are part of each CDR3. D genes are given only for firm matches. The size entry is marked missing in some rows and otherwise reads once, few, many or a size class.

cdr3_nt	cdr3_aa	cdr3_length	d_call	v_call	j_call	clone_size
TGTGCCAGCAGCTTAGTCGGCGGGAATATTTTGAACACTGAAGCTTTCTTT	CASSLVGGNILNTEAFF	17	-	TRBV7-9	TRBJ1-1	few
TGCGCCAGCAGCTTTGGGGAGGGAATGAACGGCTACACCTTC	CASSFGEGMNGYTF	14	-	TRBV5-1	TRBJ1-2	-
TGTGCCAGCAGTTTATGGACTAGCGGTTACAATGAGCAGTTCTTC	CASSLWTSGYNEQFF	15	TRBD2	TRBV28	TRBJ2-1	few
TGTGCCAGCAGCTTGACTGGAGGCGCAGATACGCAGTATTTT	CASSLTGGADTQYF	14	-	TRBV7-3	TRBJ2-3	-
TGTGCCCCCGACTCCGGTGGCTACACCTTC	CAPDSGGYTF	10	-	TRBV19	TRBJ1-2	-
TGTGCCAGTAGTACTACCCAACGGGACAGCCCCTACGAGCAGTACTTC	CASSTTQRDSPYEQYF	16	TRBD1	TRBV19	TRBJ2-7	-
TGTGCCAGCAGCGCACAGGGGGGGAACACTGAAGCTTTCTTT	CASSAQGGNTEAFF	14	TRBD1	TRBV7-3	TRBJ1-1	-
TGTGCCTGGAGCCCTGCGGGGGGGCTTTTTGGGTACTTC	CAWSPAGGLFGYF	13	TRBD2	TRBV30	TRBJ2-7	-
TGTGCCAGCAGTCCCGACAGGGGGCTAAACACTGAAGCTTTCTTT	CASSPDRGLNTEAFF	15	TRBD1	TRBV6-5	TRBJ1-1	-
TGCAGCGTTGGTCTTGGAGGACTCTACGAGCAGTACTTC	CSVGLGGLYEQYF	13	-	TRBV29-1	TRBJ2-7	-
TGTGCCAGCACCAAGGGAGGGACTGCCACAGATACGCAGTATTTT	CASTKGGTATDTQYF	15	TRBD2	TRBV6-4	TRBJ2-3	-
TGCGCCAGCAGCTTGGGGCCCTCGGGGCAGGGGGCCTTGAGAGAGCAGTACTTC	CASSLGPSGQGALREQYF	18	TRBD1	TRBV5-1	TRBJ2-5	-
TGTGCCAGCAGTTTGGGGGCACGGGGCTACGAGCAGTACTTC	CASSLGARGYEQYF	14	-	TRBV27	TRBJ2-7	-
TGTGCCAGCCGCGTTGCCGGGTATCTACAAGAGACCCAGTACTTC	CASRVAGYLQETQYF	15	-	TRBV27	TRBJ2-5	-
TGTGCCAGCAGCTCCTTGGCTAGCGGTCCCTACAATGAGCAGTTCTTC	CASSSLASGPYNEQFF	16	TRBD2	TRBV5-4	TRBJ2-1	-
TGTGCCAGCAGCCCCCGGGGTCCGAATTCACCCCTCCACTTT	CASSPRGPNSPLHF	14	-	TRBV11-2	TRBJ1-6	-
TGTGCCAGCAGCCCTTTAGTCATATCCTCCTACGAGCAGTACTTC	CASSPLVISSYEQYF	15	-	TRBV7-2	TRBJ2-7	-
TGTGCCAGCAGTAGCAGGGGTCTTAGCAATCAGCCCCAGCATTTT	CASSSRGLSNQPQHF	15	-	TRBV2	TRBJ1-5	-
TGCAGCGTATACAGACAGGGGCCTTTTGTAGAGACCCAGTACTTC	CSVYRQGPFVETQYF	15	TRBD1	TRBV29-1	TRBJ2-5	few
TGTGCCAGCAGCTTAGCCCTATTCGAGCAGTACTTC	CASSLALFEQYF	12	-	TRBV7-9	TRBJ2-7	-